Included here is one T cell receptor beta chain sequence, with context. Its antigen remains undetermined. Per-base quality was not reported, and no clone a single base away is much larger than it. CD8 naive samples were CD45RO-negative cells positively selected for CCR7, giving a CD45RA+CCR7+ population that excluded TemRA cells. The donors were healthy, HIV-negative adults who had no recently reported acute infections or vaccinations. Every donor was a Caucasian adult living in Nashville, Tennessee, USA. Blood was collected by leukapheresis, and PBMCs were isolated by Ficoll-Histopaque density gradient centrifugation and then cryopreserved in liquid nitrogen vapor phase. Analytical flow cytometry was used to check the purity and quantity of each magnetically sorted T cell population. Genomic DNA was isolated from every sorted fraction and measured by UV absorbance on a Nanodrop 2000c. This entry is derived from a study of shared clonotypes between healthy human individuals (dated by TCRdb to 2018 to 2021). A note on the overall study: A few men and a couple of women, aged 18 to 49 years, made up the cohort. Blood TCR repertoires of about five healthy adults were deeply sequenced to estimate repertoire size and the extent of clonotype sharing between individuals. Per donor, three plates each were used for CD4 naive and CD4 memory, two for CD8 naive, and one for CD8 memory. Leukapheresis yielded between about 0.9 and 8.9 billion PBMCs per donor. To increase sequencing depth and limit assay-specific biases, TCR repertoire library preparation and sequencing were carried out by different laboratories using diverse techniques. General conclusions and limits of the study: When a few donors were compared, the shared fraction of clonotypes was around 5% for naive CD4, around 3.5% for naive CD8, 2% to 2.5% for memory CD4, and roughly 0.43% for memory CD8. Rarefaction of sorted-subset datasets indicated incomplete sequencing despite the large sequencing depth. Naive subsets generally had larger estimated clonotype richness than memory subsets. Higher generation probabilities were observed for clonotypes shared by all four sorted-subset donors than for non-shared clonotypes. Based on pairwise subsampling, the degree of clonotype sharing among donors was expected to be affected by sequencing depth. The genetic and exposure-history diversity represented was limited by the small number of donors. Only blood was sampled, and tissue TCR repertoires likely differ from those in blood.

Per the germline V gene, MNHEY is the CDR1 and SVGAGI is the CDR2. Inclusive of the bounding cysteine and phenylalanine, the CDR3 is 14 residues long. Only the CDR3 portion is preserved as DNA: 42 bases, with reading frame beginning at the first base. The germline V end is reduced by 5 bases and the J end by 1 base; junction bases left unmatched: 2. Using the deep immunoSEQ assay, multiplex PCR amplified TCR CDR3 regions from genomic DNA. Extracted genomic DNA from each cell subset was spread evenly across all wells of several immunoSEQ 96-well plates, with each plate serving as a replicate. For sorted subsets, approximately 210 ng of genomic DNA, equivalent to about 30,000 T cell genomes, went into each replicate PCR. Purified libraries were measured with a Qubit 3.0 fluorometer, size-checked on a Bioanalyzer 2100, and measured again with the KAPA Library Quantification kit. A separate single-read 150-cycle Illumina NextSeq 550 flow cell was used to sequence each immunoSEQ 96-well plate. As for the authors' bioinformatics: Because the immunoSEQ output included only junctional sequences and no quality scores, the filtering could not be the same as the filtering used for full-length reads. To assign V/J genes and CDR3, sequences were annotated against IMGT germline references using PyIR, a Python wrapper for IgBLAST v1.9. Reads with weak V/J assignments (E-value above 1e-6), missing CDR3, stop codons, out-of-frame junctions, or ambiguous translated residues were removed. V3J clonotypes were defined as sequences sharing an identical inferred V gene, J gene, and CDR3 amino acid sequence. The percentage overlap between two repertoires was calculated by dividing the number of shared unique clonotypes by the size of the smaller repertoire. Richness of each repertoire was evaluated using RTK rarefaction, the Chao1 estimator, and Recon v2.1 estimates of unobserved clonotypes. For all TCRbeta clonotypes obtained by the gDNA method from a few donors, generation probabilities were computed with OLGA. TCRdb mirrors the immuneACCESS table, restricted to in-frame sequences. Some clones are absent from its copies; in checked studies, under half trace to an unresolved V gene, and the reason for the others is unknown. V and J calls plus clone size are reproduced from that table; the DNA served to infer D and trimming. A total of about 800,000 clones appear in this sample, about 96% of them only once. The top ten clones comprise roughly 0.23% of the sample.

The receptor was isolated from a man aged 25-45 years in good health. The specimen was naive CD8+ T cells sorted from blood. The cell subset or site label on this specimen signifies: CD45RA+CCR7+. This receptor chain uses TRBV6-5 and TRBJ2-5, with 9 bases in between that match TRBD2. The CDR3 region has the sequence CASSPSGAQETQYF. The nucleotide sequence is given as TGTGCCAGCAGTCCTAGCGGGGCCCAAGAGACCCAGTACTTC.